This is a list of T cell receptor beta chains from one sample in a study of patients and donors after allogeneic stem cell transplantation. TCRdb redid the calling of the RT-PCR reads with MiXCR, one entry per CDR3 protein. The sample has some 880,000 distinct CDR3 sequences, around 17% seen once. Sequencing was done on a sample of blood, either unsorted or a sorted T cell fraction (not recorded which). The receptor source for this set is a human donor who was either an allogeneic HSCT recipient or a stem cell or donor lymphocyte infusion donor (not recorded which). It is not recorded whose cells these are; they may come from a transplant donor. Both conserved end residues are trimmed from each CDR3. A D gene is named only where the DNA matches it firmly.

TRBV12-3/TRBV12-4,NA,ASSPDTKGSPLH
TRBV7-9,TRBD2,ASSLDSSGGAHEQY
TRBV30,NA,AWSSGLGRGKGYT
TRBV5-1,TRBD1,ASRWTGEGYGYT
TRBV20-1,NA,SARVRGFRDTEAF
TRBV3-1,TRBD2,ASSQDWVAGGPDEQY
TRBV29-1,TRBD1,SAGQGDTEAF
TRBV11-3,NA,ASSQLARGKGHNEQF
TRBV7-9,TRBD2,ASSFPSGSWEQY
TRBV12-3/TRBV12-4,TRBD1,ASRQQGSGYT
TRBV3-1,TRBD1,ASSSRDREYGYT
TRBV7-9,TRBD1,ASSRYRGTYNEQF
TRBV20-1,NA,SAVFNEQF
TRBV6-5,NA,ASSYSMGGTEAF
TRBV11-1,NA,ASSRRGSATPTDTQY
TRBV6-5,NA,ASISTADTQY
TRBV21-1,NA,ASSTSTRGGPAATDTQY
TRBV24-1,NA,ATSDPGAVAYNEQF
TRBV27,NA,ASSLFAPRGRSGNTIY
TRBV9,TRBD2,ASSVVVSGDYNEQF
TRBV7-2,NA,ASSVKRIDTQY
TRBV5-1,NA,ASRHRQAKSYEQY
TRBV18,NA,ASSPPGQGKNIQY
TRBV10-3,NA,AISDPTKETQY
TRBV5-1,NA,ASSLSVGGGDEQF
TRBV6-2/TRBV6-3,TRBD1,ASNPDRNNEQF
TRBV5-1,NA,ASREGWNTEAF
TRBV4-1,NA,ASSASKPSRSVRYEQY
TRBV5-1,NA,ASSSGPVGGEKLF
TRBV7-2,TRBD1,ASSTRTGGNTGELF
TRBV20-1,NA,SARASTLLF
TRBV7-6,NA,ASSFEGEAYEQY
TRBV20-1,NA,SARMRRTEAF
TRBV7-9,TRBD1,ASSLGADRAGDTQY
TRBV20-1,NA,SAPTGLGQPQH
TRBV6-5,TRBD2,ASSLGLVPTDTQY